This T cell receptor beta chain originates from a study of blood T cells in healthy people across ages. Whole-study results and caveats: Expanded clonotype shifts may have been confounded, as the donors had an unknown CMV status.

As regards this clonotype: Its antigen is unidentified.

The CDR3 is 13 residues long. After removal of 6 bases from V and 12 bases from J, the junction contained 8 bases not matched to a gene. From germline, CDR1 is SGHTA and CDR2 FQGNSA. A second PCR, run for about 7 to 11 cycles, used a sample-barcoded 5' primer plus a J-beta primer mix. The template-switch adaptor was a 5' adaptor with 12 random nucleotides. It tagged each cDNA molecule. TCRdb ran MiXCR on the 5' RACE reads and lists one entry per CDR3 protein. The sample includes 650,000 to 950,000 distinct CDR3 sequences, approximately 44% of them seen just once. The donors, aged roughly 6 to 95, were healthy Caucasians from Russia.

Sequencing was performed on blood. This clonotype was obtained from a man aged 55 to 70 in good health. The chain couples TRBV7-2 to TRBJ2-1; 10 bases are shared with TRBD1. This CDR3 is CASRKGQGVGQFF. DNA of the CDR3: TGTGCCAGCAGGAAAGGACAGGGGGTGGGGCAGTTCTTC.